Listed here is a single T cell receptor (beta chain). What it binds is not known. TCRdb's table, derived via immunoSEQ multiplex PCR, lists solely in-frame clones and lacks some. Here the sample spans around 160,000 clones, approximately 80% being singletons. This sample was taken from a study of cytomegalovirus exposure and HLA in healthy donors. Findings of the study overall: The study found most TCR sequences rare, yet found some public TCRs in many donors. In vitro work confirmed that three CMV-associated chains recognize CMV antigens. It was 150 to 200 TCR beta chains that were listed as cytomegalovirus-associated.

V was clipped by 3 bases and J by 3 bases; unmatched bases: 5. In germline, CDR1 is KGHSH, CDR2 LQKENI. The CDR3 extends over 16 amino acids. The V call is TRBV18, the J call TRBJ2-5; 12 positions agree with TRBD2. Sequenced sample: PBMCs. The receptor was isolated from a man aged 25-45 years in good health and CMV-seropositive. CDR3 region: CASSPIRLAGEETQYF. The CDR3 coding sequence is TGTGCCAGCTCACCCATCAGACTAGCGGGGGAAGAGACCCAGTACTTC.